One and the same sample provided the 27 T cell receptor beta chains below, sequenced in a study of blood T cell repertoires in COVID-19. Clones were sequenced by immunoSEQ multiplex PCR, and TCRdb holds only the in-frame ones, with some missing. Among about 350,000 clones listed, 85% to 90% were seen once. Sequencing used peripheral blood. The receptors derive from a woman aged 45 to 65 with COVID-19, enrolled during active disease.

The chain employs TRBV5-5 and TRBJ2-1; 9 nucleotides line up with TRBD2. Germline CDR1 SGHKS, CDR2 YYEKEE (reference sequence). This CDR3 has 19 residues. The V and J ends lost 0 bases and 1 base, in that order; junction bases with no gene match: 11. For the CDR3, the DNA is TGTGCCAGCAGCTTGGTTCGCCGGAGGCTAGCGGGGTCCTACAATGAGCAGTTCTTC. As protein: CASSLVRRRLAGSYNEQFF.

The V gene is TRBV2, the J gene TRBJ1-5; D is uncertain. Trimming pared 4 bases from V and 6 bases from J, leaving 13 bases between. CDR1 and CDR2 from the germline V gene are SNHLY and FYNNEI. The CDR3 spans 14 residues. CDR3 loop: CASSAKDEGQPQHF. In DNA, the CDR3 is TGTGCCAGCAGTGCTAAGGATGAGGGTCAGCCCCAGCATTTT.

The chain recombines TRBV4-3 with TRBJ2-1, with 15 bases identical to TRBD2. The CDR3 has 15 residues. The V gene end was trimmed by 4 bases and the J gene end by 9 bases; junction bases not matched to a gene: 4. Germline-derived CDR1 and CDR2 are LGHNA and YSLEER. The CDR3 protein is CASSPGLAGGSEQFF. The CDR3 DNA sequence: TGCGCCAGCAGCCCGGGACTAGCGGGAGGATCTGAGCAGTTCTTC.

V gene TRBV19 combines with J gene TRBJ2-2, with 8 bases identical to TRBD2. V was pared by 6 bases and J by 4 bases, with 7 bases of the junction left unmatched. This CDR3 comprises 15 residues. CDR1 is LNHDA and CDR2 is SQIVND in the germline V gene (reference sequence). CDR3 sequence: CASRLSGSPTGELFF. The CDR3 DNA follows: TGTGCCAGTAGGTTAAGCGGGAGTCCCACCGGGGAGCTGTTTTTT.

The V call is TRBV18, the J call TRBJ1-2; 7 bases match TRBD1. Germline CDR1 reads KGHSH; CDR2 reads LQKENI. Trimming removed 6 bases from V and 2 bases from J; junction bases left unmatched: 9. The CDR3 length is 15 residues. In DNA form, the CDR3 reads TGTGCCAGCTCTCTCGGGACAGACCCGAACTATGGCTACACCTTC. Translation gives CASSLGTDPNYGYTF. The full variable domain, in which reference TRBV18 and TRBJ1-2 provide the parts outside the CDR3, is NAGVMQNPRHLVRRRGQEARLRCSPMKGHSHVYWYRQLPEEGLKFMVYLQKENIIDESGMPKERFSAEFPKEGPSILRIQQVVRGDSAAYFCASSLGTDPNYGYTFGSGTRLTVV.

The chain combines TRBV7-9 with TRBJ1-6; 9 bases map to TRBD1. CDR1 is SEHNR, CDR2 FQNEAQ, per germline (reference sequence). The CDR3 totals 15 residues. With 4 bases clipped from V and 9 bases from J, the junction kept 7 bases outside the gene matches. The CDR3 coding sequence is TGTGCCAGCAGCTACGCCGGGACAGGGCGTTCACCCCTCCACTTT. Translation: CASSYAGTGRSPLHF.

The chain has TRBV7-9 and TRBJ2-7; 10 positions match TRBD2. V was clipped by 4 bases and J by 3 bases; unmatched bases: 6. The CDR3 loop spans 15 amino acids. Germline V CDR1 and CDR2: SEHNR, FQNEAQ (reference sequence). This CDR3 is CASSSRTSGNYEQYF. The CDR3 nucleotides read TGTGCCAGCAGCTCCCGGACTAGCGGAAACTACGAGCAGTACTTC.

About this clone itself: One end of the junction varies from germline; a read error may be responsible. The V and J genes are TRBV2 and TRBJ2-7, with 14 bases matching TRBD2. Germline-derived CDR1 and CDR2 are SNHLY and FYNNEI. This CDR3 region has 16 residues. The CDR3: CASSGGVGTSGRRGHF. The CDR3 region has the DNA TGTGCCAGCAGTGGTGGAGTTGGGACTAGCGGGAGAAGGGGGCACTTC.

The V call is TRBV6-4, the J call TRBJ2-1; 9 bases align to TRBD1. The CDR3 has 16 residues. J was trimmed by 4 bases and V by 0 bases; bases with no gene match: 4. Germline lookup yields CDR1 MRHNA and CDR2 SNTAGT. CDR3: CASSDSYRGRYNEQFF. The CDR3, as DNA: TGTGCCAGCAGTGACTCCTACAGGGGGCGATACAATGAGCAGTTCTTC.

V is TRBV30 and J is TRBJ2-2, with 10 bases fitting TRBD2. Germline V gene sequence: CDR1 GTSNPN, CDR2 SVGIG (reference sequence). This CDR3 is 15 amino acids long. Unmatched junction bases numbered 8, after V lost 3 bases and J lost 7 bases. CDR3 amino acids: CAWRKAGGPVGELFF. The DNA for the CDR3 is TGTGCCTGGAGAAAAGCGGGAGGGCCGGTCGGGGAGCTGTTTTTT.

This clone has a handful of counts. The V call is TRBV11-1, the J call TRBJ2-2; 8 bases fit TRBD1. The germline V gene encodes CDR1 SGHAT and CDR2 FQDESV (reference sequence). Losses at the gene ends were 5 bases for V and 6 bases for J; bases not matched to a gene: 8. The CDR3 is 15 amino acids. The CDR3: CASSPRTGKAGELFF. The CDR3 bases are TGTGCCAGCAGCCCTAGGACAGGGAAGGCCGGGGAGCTGTTTTTT.

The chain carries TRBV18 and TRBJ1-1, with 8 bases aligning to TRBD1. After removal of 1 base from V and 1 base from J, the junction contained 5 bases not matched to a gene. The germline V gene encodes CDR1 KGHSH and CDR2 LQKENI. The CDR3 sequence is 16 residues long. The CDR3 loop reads CASSPLGDRPNTEAFF. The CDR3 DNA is TGTGCCAGCTCACCACTGGGGGACAGGCCGAACACTGAAGCTTTCTTT.

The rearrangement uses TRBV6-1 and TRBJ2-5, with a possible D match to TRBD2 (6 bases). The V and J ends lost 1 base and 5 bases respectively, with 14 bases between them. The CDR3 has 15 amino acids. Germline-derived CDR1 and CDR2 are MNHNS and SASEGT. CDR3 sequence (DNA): TGTGCCAGCAGTGAAGAGGGAGGTTCCGGGGAGACCCAGTACTTC. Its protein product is CASSEEGGSGETQYF.

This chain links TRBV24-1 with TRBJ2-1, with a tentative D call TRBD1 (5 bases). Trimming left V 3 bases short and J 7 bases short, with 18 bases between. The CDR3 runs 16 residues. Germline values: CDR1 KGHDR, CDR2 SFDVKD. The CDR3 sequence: CATSDHTRTRGNEQFF. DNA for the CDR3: TGTGCCACCAGTGATCATACTCGGACAAGGGGAAATGAGCAGTTCTTC.

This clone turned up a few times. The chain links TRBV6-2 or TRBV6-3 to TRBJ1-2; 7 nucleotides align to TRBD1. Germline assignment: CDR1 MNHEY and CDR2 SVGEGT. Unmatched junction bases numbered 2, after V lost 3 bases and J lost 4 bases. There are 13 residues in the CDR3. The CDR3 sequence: CASSYSGGYGYTF. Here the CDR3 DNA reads TGTGCCAGCAGTTATTCAGGGGGCTATGGCTACACCTTC.

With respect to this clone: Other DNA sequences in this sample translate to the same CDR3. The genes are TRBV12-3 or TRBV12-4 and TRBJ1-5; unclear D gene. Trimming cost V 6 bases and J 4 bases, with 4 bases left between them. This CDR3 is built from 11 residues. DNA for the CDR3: TGTGCCAGCAGCCAAAATCAGCCCCAGCATTTT. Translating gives CASSQNQPQHF.

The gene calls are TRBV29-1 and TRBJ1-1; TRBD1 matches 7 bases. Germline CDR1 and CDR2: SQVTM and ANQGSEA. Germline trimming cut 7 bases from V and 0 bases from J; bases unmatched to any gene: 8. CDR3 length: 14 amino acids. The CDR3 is CSAWGQLLNTEAFF. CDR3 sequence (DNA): TGCAGCGCCTGGGGACAGCTACTGAACACTGAAGCTTTCTTT.

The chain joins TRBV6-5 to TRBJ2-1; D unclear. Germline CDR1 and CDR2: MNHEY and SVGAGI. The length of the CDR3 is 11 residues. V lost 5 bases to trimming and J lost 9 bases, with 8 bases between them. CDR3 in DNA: TGTGCCAGCAGTCTGCCCGGTGAGCAGTTCTTC. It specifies CASSLPGEQFF.

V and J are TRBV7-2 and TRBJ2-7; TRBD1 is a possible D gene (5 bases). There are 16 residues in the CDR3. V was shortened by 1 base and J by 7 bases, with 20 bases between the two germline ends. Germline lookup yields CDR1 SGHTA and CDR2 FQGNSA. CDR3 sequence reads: CASSLDQGSISGEQYF. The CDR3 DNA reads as TGTGCCAGCAGCTTAGATCAGGGTTCCATTTCGGGTGAGCAGTACTTC.

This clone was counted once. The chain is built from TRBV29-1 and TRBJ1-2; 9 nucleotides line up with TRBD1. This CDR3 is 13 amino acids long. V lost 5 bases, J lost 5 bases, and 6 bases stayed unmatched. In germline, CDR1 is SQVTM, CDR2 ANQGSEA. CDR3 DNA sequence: TGCAGCGTTTCTGGACAGGGGAGGTATGGCTACACCTTC. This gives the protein CSVSGQGRYGYTF.

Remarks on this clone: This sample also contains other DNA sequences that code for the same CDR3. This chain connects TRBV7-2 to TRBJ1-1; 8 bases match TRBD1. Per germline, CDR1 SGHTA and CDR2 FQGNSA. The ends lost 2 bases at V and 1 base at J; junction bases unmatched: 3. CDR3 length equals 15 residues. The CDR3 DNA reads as TGTGCCAGCAGCTTACTAGGGACAGGGAACACTGAAGCTTTCTTT. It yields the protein CASSLLGTGNTEAFF.

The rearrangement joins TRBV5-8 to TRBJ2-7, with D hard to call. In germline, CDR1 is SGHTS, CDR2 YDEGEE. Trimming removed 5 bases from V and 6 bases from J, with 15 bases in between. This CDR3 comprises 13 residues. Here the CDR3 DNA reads TGTGCCAGCAGTATATACGTCGTCGGCGAGCAGTACTTC. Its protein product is CASSIYVVGEQYF.

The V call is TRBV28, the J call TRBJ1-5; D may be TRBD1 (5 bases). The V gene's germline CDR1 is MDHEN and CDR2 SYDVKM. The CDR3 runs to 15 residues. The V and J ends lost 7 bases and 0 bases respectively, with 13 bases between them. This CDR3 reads CASTQAGPSNQPQHF. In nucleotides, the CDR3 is TGTGCCAGCACCCAGGCAGGGCCTAGCAATCAGCCCCAGCATTTT.

CDR3 DNA sequence: TGTGCCAGCTTGCAGGGGGGAGAGACCCAGTACTTC. Protein: CASLQGGETQYF. The chain recombines TRBV2 with TRBJ2-5, with D perhaps matching TRBD1 (7 bases). The CDR3 is 12 residues long. V was trimmed by 8 bases and J by 4 bases, leaving 11 bases between them. The germline CDR1 and CDR2 sequences are SNHLY and FYNNEI.

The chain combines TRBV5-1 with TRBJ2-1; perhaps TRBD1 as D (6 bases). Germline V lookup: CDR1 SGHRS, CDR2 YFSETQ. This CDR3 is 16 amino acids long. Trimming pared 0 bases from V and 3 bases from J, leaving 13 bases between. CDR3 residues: CASSLDPGTIYNEQFF. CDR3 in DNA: TGCGCCAGCAGCTTGGACCCCGGGACAATCTACAATGAGCAGTTCTTC.

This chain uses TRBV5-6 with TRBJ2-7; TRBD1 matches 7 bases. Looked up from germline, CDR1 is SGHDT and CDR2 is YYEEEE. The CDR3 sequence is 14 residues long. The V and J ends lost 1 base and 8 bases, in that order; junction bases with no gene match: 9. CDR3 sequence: CASSLLIGGGKQYF. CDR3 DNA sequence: TGTGCCAGCAGCTTGCTAATAGGGGGCGGAAAGCAGTACTTC.

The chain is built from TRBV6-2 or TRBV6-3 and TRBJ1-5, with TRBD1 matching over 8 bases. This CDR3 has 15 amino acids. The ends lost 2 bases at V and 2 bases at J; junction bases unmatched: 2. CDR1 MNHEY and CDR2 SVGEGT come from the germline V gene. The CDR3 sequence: CASSYGGQGNQPQHF. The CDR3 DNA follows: TGTGCCAGCAGTTACGGGGGACAGGGCAATCAGCCCCAGCATTTT.